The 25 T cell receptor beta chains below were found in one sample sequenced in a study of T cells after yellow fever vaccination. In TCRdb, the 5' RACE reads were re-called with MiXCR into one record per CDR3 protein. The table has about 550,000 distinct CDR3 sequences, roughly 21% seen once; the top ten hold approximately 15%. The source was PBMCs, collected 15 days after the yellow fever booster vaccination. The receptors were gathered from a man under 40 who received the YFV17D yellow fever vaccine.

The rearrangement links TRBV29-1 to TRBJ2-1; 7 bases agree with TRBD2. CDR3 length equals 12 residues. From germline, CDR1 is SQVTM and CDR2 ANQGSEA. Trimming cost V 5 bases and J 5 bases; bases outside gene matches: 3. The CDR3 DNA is TGCAGCGTTCGACTAGCAGACAATGAGCAGTTCTTC. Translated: CSVRLADNEQFF.

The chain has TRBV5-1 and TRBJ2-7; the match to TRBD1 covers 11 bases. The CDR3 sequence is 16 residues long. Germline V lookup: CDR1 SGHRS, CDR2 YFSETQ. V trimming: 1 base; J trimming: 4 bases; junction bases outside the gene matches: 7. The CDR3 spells CASSLHLGTGGYEQYF. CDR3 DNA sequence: TGCGCCAGCAGCTTGCATTTAGGGACAGGGGGGTACGAGCAGTACTTC.

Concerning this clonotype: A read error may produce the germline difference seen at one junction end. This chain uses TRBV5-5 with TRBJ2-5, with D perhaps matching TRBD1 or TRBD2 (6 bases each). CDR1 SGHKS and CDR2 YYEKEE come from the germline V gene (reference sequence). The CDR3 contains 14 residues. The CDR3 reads CASSYTGAGETQYF. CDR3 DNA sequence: TGTGCCAGTAGCTACACGGGGGCCGGAGAGACCCAGTACTTC.

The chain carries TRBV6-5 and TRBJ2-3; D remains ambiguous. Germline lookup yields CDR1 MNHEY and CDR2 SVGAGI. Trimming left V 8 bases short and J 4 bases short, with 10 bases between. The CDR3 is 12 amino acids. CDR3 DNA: TGTGCCAGCGGGCCTAAGGCAGATACGCAGTATTTT. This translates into CASGPKADTQYF.

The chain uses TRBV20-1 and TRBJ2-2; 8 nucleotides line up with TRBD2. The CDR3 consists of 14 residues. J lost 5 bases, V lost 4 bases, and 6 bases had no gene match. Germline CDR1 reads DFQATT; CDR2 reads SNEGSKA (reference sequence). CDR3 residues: CSATASGLTGELFF. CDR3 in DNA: TGCAGTGCTACCGCTAGCGGGTTGACCGGGGAGCTGTTTTTT.

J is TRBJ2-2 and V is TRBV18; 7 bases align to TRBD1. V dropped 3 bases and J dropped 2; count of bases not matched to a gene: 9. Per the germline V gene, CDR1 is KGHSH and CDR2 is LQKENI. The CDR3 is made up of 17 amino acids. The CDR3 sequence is CASSPLVRDSNTGELFF. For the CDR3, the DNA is TGTGCCAGCTCACCTTTAGTCCGGGACAGTAACACCGGGGAGCTGTTTTTT.

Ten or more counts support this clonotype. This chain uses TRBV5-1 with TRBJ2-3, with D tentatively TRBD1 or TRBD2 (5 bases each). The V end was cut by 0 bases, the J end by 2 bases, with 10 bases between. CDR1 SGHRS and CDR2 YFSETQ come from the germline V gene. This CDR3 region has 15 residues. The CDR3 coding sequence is TGCGCCAGCAGCTTGGACGGGACGACCACAGATACGCAGTATTTT. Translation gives CASSLDGTTTDTQYF.

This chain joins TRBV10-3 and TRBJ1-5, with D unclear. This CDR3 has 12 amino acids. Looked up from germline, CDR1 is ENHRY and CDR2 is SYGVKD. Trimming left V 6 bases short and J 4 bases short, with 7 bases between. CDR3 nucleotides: TGTGCCATCAGGGCCCCAAATCAGCCCCAGCATTTT. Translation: CAIRAPNQPQHF.

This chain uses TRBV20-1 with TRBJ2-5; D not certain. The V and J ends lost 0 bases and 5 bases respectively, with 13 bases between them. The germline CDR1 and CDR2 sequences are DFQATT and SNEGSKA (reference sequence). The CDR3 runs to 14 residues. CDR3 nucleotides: TGCAGTGCTAGAGATAACTGGCGTGGGGAGACCCAGTACTTC. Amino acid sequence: CSARDNWRGETQYF.

CDR3 in DNA: TGTGCCAGCAGTTCCACAGGGGTGGGAGGCTATGGCTACACCTTC. It specifies CASSSTGVGGYGYTF. V usage is TRBV12-3 or TRBV12-4 and J usage is TRBJ1-2, with 7 bases aligning to TRBD1. V trimming: 4 bases; J trimming: 4 bases; junction bases outside the gene matches: 9. This CDR3 comprises 15 residues.

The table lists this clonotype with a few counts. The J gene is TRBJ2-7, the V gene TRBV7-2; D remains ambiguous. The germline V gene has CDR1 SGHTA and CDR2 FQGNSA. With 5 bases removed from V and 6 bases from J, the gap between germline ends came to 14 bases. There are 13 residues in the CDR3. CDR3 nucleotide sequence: TGTGCCAGCAGCACCCACTCTCCCTCCGAGCAGTACTTC. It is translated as CASSTHSPSEQYF. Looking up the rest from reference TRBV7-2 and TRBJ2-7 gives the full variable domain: GAGVSQSPSNKVTEKGKDVELRCDPISGHTALYWYRQSLGQGLEFLIYFQGNSAPDKSGLPSDRFSAERTGGSVSTLTIQRTQQEDSAVYLCASSTHSPSEQYFGPGTRLTVT.

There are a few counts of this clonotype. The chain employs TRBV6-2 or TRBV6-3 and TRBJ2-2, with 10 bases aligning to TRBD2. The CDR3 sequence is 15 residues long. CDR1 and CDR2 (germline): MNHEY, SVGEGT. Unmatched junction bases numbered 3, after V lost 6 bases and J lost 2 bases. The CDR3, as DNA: TGTGCCAGCAGACTAGCGGGGACAAACACCGGGGAGCTGTTTTTT. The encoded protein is CASRLAGTNTGELFF.

The CDR3 DNA reads as TGTGCCAGCAACCGACTAGCGGGAGCGAAAGAGCAGTTCTTC. Translation: CASNRLAGAKEQFF. V and J are TRBV6-2 or TRBV6-3 and TRBJ2-1; TRBD2 agrees at 12 bases. CDR3 length: 14 amino acids. The ends lost 7 bases at V and 10 bases at J; junction bases unmatched: 8. CDR1 and CDR2 from the germline V gene are MNHEY and SVGEGT.

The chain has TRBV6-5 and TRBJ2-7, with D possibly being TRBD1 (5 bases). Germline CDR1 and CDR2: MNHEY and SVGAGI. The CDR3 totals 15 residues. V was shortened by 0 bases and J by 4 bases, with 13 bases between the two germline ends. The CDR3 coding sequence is TGTGCCAGCAGTTACTCGGGCGGCAGGGTGTACGAGCAGTACTTC. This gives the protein CASSYSGGRVYEQYF.

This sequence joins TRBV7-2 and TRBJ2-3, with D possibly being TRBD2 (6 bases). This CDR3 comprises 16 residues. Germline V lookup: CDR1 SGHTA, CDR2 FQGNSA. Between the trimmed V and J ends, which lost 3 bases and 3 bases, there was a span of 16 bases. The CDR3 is CASSFKSSGRTDTQYF. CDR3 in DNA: TGTGCCAGCAGCTTCAAAAGTAGTGGGAGGACAGATACGCAGTATTTT.

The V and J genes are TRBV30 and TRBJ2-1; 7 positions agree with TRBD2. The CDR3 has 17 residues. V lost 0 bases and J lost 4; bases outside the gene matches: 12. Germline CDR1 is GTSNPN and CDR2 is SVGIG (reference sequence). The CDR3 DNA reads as TGTGCCTGGAGTGTCCGCCCTCTAGCGGCGCTATACAATGAGCAGTTCTTC. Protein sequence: CAWSVRPLAALYNEQFF. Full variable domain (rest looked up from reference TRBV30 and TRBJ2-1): SQTIHQWPATLVQPVGSPLSLECTVEGTSNPNLYWYRQAAGRGLQLLFYSVGIGQISSEVPQNLSASRPQDRQFILSSKKLLLSDSGFYLCAWSVRPLAALYNEQFFGPGTRLTVL.

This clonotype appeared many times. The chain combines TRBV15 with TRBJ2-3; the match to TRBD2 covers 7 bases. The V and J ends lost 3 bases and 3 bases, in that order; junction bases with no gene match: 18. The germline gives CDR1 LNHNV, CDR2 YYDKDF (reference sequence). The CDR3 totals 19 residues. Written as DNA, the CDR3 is TGTGCCACCAGCAGCGGAAGTTTTGTCCGGGGAGGGTGGACAGATACGCAGTATTTT. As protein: CATSSGSFVRGGWTDTQYF.

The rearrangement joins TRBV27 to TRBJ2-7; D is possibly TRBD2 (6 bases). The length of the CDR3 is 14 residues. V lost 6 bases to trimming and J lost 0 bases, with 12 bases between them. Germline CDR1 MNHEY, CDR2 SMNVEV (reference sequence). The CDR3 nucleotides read TGTGCCAGCAGCTCCCGCGGGACCTCCTACGAGCAGTACTTC. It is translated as CASSSRGTSYEQYF.

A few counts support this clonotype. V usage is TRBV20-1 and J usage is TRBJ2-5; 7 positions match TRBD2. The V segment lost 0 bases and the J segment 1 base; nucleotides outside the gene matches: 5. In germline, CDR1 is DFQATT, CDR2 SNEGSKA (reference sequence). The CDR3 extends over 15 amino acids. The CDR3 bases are TGCAGTGCTAGAGATGGGCGGGAGAGCCAAGAGACCCAGTACTTC. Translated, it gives CSARDGRESQETQYF.

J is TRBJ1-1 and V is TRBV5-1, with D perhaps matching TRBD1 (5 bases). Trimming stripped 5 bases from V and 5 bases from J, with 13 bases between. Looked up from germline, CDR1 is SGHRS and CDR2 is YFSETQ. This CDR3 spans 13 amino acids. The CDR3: CASSRERGTEAFF. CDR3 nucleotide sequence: TGCGCCAGCAGTCGCGAGAGGGGAACTGAAGCTTTCTTT. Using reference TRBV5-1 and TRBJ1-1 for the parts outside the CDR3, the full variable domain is KAGVTQTPRYLIKTRGQQVTLSCSPISGHRSVSWYQQTPGQGLQFLFEYFSETQRNKGNFPGRFSGRQFSNSRSEMNVSTLELGDSALYLCASSRERGTEAFFGQGTRLTVV.

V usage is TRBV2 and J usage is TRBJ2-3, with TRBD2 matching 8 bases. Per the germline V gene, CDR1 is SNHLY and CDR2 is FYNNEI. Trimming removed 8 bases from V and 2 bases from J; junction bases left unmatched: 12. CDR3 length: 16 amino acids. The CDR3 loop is CASRTSSGSATDTQYF. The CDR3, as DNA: TGTGCCAGCCGAACCTCGAGCGGGAGTGCCACAGATACGCAGTATTTT.

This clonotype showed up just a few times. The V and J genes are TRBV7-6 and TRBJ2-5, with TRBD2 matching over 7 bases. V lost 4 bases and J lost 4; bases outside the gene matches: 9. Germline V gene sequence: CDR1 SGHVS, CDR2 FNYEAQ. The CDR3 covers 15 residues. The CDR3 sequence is CASSSSWTGGETQYF. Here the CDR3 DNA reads TGTGCCAGCAGCTCCTCCTGGACGGGAGGAGAGACCCAGTACTTC.

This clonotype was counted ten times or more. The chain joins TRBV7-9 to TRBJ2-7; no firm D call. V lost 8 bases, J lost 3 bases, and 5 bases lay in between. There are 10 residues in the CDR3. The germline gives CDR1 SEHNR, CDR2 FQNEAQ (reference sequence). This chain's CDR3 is CASGDYEQYF. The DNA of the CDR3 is TGTGCCAGCGGGGACTACGAGCAGTACTTC.

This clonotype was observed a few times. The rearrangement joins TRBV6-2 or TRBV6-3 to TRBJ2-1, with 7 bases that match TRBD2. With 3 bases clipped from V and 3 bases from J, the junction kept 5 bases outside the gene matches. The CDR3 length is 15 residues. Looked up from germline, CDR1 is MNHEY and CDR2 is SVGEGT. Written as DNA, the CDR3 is TGTGCCAGCAGTTATGGTCTAGCGGTCTACAATGAGCAGTTCTTC. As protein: CASSYGLAVYNEQFF.

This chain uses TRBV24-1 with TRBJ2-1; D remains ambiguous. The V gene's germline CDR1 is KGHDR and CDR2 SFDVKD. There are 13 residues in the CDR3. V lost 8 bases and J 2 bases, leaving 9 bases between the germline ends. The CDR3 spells CATTPAPYNEQFF. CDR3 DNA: TGTGCCACCACCCCTGCGCCCTACAATGAGCAGTTCTTC.